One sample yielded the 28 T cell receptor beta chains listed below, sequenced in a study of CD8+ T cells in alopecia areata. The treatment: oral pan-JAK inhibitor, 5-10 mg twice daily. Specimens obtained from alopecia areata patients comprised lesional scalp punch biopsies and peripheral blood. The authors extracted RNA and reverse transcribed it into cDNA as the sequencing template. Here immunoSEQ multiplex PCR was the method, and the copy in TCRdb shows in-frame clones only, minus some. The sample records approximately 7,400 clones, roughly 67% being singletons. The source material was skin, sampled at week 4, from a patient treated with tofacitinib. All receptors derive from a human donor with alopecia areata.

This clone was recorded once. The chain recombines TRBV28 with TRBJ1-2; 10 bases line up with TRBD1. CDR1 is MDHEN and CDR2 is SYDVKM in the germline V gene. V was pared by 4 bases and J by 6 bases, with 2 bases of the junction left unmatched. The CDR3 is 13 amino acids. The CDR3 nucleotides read TGTGCCAGCAGTTGGGGACAGGGGCATGGCTACACCTTC. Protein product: CASSWGQGHGYTF.

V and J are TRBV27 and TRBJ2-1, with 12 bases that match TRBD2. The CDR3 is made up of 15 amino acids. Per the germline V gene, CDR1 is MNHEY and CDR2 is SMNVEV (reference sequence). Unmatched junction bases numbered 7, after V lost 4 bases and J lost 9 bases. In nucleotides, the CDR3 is TGTGCCAGCAGTTCTAGCTCGGGACTAGCGGGTGAGCAGTTCTTC. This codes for CASSSSSGLAGEQFF.

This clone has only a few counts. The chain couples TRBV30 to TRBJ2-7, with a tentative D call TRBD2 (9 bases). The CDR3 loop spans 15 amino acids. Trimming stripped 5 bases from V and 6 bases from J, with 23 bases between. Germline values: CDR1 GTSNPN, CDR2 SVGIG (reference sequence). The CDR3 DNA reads TGTGCCTGGGGCGGGGGGGCAGGGGGCGTCTCCGAGCAGTACTTC. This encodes CAWGGGAGGVSEQYF.

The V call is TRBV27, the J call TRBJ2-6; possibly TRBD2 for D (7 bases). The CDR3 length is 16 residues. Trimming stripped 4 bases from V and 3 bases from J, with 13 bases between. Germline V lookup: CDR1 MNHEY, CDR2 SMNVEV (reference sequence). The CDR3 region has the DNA TGTGCCAGCAGTTCAATGGGGGGGCTTGGGGCCAACGTCCTGACTTTC. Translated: CASSSMGGLGANVLTF.

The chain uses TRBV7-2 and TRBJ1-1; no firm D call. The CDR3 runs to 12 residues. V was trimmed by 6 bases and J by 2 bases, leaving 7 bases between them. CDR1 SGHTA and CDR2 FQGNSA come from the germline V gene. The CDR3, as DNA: TGTGCCAGCAGGCGGGATAACACTGAAGCTTTCTTT. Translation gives CASRRDNTEAFF.

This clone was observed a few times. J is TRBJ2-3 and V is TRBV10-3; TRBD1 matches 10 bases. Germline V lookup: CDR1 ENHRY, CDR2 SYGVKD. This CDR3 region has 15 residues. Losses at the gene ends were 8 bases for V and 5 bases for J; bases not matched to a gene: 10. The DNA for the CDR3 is TGTGCCATCCGACTAGGACAGGGGGAGAGAGATACGCAGTATTTT. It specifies CAIRLGQGERDTQYF.

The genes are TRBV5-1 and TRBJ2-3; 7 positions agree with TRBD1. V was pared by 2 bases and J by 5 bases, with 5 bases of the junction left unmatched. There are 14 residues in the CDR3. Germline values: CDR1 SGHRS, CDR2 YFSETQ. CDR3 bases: TGCGCCAGCAGCTTCCGACAGGGACAAGATACGCAGTATTTT. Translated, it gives CASSFRQGQDTQYF. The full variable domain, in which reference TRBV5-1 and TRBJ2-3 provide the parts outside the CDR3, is KAGVTQTPRYLIKTRGQQVTLSCSPISGHRSVSWYQQTPGQGLQFLFEYFSETQRNKGNFPGRFSGRQFSNSRSEMNVSTLELGDSALYLCASSFRQGQDTQYFGPGTRLTVL.

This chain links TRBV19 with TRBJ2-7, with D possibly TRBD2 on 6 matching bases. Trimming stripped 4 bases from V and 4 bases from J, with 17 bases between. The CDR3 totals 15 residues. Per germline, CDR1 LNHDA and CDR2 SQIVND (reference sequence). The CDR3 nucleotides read TGTGCCAGTAGTACGGCGGGATCCACAGCTTACGAGCAGTACTTC. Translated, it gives CASSTAGSTAYEQYF.

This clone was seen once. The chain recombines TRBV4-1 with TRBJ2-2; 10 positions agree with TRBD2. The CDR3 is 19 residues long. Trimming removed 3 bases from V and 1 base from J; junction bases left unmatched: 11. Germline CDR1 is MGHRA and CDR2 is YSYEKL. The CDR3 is CASSHNTDGTSENTGELFF. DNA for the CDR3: TGCGCCAGCAGCCACAACACCGACGGGACTAGCGAGAACACCGGGGAGCTGTTTTTT.

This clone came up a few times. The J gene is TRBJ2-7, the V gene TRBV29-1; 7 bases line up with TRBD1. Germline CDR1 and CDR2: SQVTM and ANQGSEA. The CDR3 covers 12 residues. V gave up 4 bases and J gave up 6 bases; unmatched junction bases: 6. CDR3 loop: CSVGTGWGEQYF. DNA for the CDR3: TGCAGCGTTGGGACAGGATGGGGCGAGCAGTACTTC.

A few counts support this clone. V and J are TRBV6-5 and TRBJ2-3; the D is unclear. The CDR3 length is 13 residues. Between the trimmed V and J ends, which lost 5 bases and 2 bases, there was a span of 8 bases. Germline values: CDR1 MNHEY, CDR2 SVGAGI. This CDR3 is CASSVSFTDTQYF. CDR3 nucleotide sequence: TGTGCCAGCAGTGTATCTTTCACAGATACGCAGTATTTT.

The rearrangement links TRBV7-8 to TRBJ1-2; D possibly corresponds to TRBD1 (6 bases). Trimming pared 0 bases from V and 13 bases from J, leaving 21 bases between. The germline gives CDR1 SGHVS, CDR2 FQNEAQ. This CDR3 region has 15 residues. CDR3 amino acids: CASSLADGQGYRVTF. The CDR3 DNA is TGTGCCAGCAGCTTAGCTGATGGGCAGGGCTACAGGGTCACCTTC.

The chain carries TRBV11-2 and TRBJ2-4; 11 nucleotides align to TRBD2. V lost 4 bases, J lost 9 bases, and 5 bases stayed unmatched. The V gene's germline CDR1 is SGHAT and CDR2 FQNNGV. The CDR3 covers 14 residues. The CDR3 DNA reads TGTGCCAGCAGCTATAGCGGGGGGGATGGCATTCAGTACTTC. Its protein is CASSYSGGDGIQYF. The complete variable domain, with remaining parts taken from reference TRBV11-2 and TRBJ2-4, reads EAGVAQSPRYKIIEKRQSVAFWCNPISGHATLYWYQQILGQGPKLLIQFQNNGVVDDSQLPKDRFSAERLKGVDSTLKIQPAKLEDSAVYLCASSYSGGDGIQYFGAGTRLSVL.

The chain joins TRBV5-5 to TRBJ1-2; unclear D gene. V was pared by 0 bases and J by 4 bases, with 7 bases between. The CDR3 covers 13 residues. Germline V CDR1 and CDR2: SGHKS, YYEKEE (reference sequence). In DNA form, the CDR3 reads TGTGCCAGCAGCTTGGCCGGGCCCTATGGCTACACCTTC. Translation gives CASSLAGPYGYTF.

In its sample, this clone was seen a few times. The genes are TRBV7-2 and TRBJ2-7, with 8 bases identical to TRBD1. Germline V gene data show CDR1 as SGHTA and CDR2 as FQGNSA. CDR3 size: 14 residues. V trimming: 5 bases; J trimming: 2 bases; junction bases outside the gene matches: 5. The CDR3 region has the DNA TGTGCCAGCAGCCGCGGACAGGGAACCTACGAGCAGTACTTC. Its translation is CASSRGQGTYEQYF.

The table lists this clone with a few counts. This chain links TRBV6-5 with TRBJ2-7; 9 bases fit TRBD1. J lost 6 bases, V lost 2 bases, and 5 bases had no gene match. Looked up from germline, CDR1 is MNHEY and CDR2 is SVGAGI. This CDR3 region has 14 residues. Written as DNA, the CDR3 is TGTGCCAGCAGTTACCGGGACAGGGACTTCGAGCAGTACTTC. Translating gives CASSYRDRDFEQYF.

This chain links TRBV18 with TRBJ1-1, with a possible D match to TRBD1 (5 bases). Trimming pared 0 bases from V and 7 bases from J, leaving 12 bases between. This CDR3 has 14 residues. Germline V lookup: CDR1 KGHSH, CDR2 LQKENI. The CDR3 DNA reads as TGTGCCAGCTCACCACCGAATGCGCAGGGTGAAGCTTTCTTT. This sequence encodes CASSPPNAQGEAFF.

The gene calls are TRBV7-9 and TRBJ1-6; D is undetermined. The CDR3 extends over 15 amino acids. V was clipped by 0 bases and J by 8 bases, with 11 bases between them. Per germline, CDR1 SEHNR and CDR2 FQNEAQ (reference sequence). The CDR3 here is CASSLAGRGHSPLHF. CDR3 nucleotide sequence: TGTGCCAGCAGCTTAGCGGGTAGAGGGCATTCACCCCTCCACTTT.

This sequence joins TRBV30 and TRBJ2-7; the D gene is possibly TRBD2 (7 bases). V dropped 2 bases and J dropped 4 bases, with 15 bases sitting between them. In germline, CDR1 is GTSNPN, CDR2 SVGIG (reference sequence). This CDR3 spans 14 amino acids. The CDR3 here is CAWSMGGAAYEQYF. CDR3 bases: TGTGCCTGGAGTATGGGGGGGGCGGCTTACGAGCAGTACTTC.

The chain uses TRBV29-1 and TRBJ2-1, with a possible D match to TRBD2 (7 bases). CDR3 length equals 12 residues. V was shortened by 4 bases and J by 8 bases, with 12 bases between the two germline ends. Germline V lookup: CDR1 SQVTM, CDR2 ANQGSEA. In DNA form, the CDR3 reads TGCAGCGTTGTTTGGGGGGGCGATGAGCAGTTCTTC. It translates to CSVVWGGDEQFF.

DNA of the CDR3: TGTGCCAGCAGCTTAGGGCAGATCTACGAGCAGTACTTC. It translates to CASSLGQIYEQYF. V usage is TRBV7-8 and J usage is TRBJ2-7, with D unclear. The V end was cut by 1 base, the J end by 3 bases, with 7 bases between. Looked up from germline, CDR1 is SGHVS and CDR2 is FQNEAQ. The CDR3 length is 13 residues. Drawing the rest from reference TRBV7-8 and TRBJ2-7, the complete variable domain is GAGVSQSPRYKVAKRGQDVALRCDPISGHVSLFWYQQALGQGPEFLTYFQNEAQLDKSGLPSDRFFAERPEGSVSTLKIQRTQQEDSAVYLCASSLGQIYEQYFGPGTRLTVT.

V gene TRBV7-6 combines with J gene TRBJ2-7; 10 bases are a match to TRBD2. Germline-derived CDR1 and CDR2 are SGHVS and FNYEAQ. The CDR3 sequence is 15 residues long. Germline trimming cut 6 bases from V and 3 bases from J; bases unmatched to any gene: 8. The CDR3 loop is CASSHLAGAFYEQYF. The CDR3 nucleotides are TGTGCCAGCAGTCATCTAGCGGGGGCTTTCTACGAGCAGTACTTC.

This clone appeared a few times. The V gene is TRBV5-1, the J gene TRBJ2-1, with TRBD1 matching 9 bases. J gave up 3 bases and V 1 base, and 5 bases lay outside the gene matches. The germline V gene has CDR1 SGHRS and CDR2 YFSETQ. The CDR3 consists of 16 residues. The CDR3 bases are TGCGCCAGCAGCTTGAAGGGACAGGGCAGCTACAATGAGCAGTTCTTC. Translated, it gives CASSLKGQGSYNEQFF.

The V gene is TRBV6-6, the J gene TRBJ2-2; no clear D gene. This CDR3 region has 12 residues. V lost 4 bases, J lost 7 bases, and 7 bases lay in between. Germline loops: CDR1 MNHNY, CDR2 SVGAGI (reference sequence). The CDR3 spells CASSLVDGELFF. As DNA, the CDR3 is TGTGCCAGCAGTTTAGTGGACGGGGAGCTGTTTTTT.

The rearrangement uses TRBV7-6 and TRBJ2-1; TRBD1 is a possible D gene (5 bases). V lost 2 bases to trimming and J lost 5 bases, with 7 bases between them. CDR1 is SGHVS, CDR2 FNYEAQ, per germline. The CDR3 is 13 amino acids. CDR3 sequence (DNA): TGTGCCAGCAGCTTATTCAGGGACAATGAGCAGTTCTTC. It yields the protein CASSLFRDNEQFF.

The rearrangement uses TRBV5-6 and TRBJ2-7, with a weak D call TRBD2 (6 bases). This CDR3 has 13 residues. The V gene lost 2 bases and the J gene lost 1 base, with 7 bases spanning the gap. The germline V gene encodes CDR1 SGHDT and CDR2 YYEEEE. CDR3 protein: CASSFGTSYEQYF. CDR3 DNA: TGTGCCAGCAGCTTTGGGACTTCCTACGAGCAGTACTTC.

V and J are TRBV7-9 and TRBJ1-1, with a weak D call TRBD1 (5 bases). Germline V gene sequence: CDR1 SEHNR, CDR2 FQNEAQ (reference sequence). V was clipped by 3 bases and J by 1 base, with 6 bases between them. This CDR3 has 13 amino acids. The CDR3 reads CASSLTENTEAFF. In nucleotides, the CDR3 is TGTGCCAGCAGCTTGACAGAGAACACTGAAGCTTTCTTT. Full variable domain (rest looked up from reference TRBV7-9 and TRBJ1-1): DTGVSQNPRHKITKRGQNVTFRCDPISEHNRLYWYRQTLGQGPEFLTYFQNEAQLEKSRLLSDRFSAERPKGSFSTLEIQRTEQGDSAMYLCASSLTENTEAFFGQGTRLTVV.

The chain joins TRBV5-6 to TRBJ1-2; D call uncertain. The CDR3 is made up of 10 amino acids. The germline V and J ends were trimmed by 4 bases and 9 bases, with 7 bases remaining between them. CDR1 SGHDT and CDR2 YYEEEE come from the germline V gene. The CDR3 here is CASSVGSYTF. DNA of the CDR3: TGTGCCAGCAGCGTTGGAAGCTACACCTTC.